This T cell receptor (beta chain) was recorded in a study of Graves' ophthalmopathy and Graves' hyperthyroidism. On the study more broadly: Peripheral blood was obtained at first diagnosis, ahead of any treatment.

In the case of this clonotype: Its antigen is still unknown.

Other autoimmune diseases, uncontrolled infections, pregnancy or lactation excluded patients from enrollment. Study outcomes and limitations: Detected in blood as well were most expanded thyroid clonotypes with frequency above 0.001.

Germline V gene data show CDR1 as LGHDT and CDR2 as YNNKEL (reference sequence). The CDR3 loop spans 19 amino acids. V lost 0 bases and J lost 0; bases outside the gene matches: 13. TCR beta CDR3 regions were amplified from RNA transcripts. Second-round multiplex PCR followed a first-round RT-PCR using HTBI primers. Each CDR3 protein gets one entry after TCRdb re-called the multiplex PCR reads with MiXCR. The sample holds around 470,000 distinct CDR3 sequences, roughly an eighth seen once. This sequence originates from a woman aged 30 to 39 with Graves' ophthalmopathy. Material for sequencing was blood. This chain uses TRBV3-1 with TRBJ1-2, with 7 bases lining up with TRBD1. The CDR3 DNA follows: TGTGCCAGCAGCCAAGATCGGGGCACCGGGACAGCCTCTAACTATGGCTACACCTTC. The encoded protein is CASSQDRGTGTASNYGYTF.